Here is one T cell receptor (beta chain) with its context. The germline V gene encodes CDR1 SGHTA and CDR2 FQGNSA. CDR3 length: 17 amino acids. V shed 4 bases and J shed 4 bases, with 22 bases lying between them. Only in-frame clones appear in the TCRdb table, and some are missing; sequencing was by immunoSEQ multiplex PCR. The sample comprises about 71,000 clones, about 70% of which are singletons, and 25% to 30% rests with the top ten. This record belongs to a study of blood T cell repertoires in COVID-19. The receptor was isolated from a woman aged 80 or older with active or convalescent COVID-19. The specimen sequenced was peripheral blood. The chain employs TRBV7-2 and TRBJ1-2; D ambiguous. The CDR3 sequence: CASSSPREWEGGYGYTF. CDR3 bases: TGTGCCAGCAGCTCCCCCCGCGAGTGGGAGGGTGGCTATGGCTACACCTTC.